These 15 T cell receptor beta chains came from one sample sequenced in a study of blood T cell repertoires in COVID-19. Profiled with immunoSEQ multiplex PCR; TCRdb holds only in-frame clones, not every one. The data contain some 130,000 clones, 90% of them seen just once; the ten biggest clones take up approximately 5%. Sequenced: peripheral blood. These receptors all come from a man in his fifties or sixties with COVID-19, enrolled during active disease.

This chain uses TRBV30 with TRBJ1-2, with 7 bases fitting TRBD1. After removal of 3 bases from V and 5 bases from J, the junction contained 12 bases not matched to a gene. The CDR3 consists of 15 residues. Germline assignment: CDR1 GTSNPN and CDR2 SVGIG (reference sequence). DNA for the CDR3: TGTGCCTGGAGGGGACCGGGACAGCCTCTGTATGGCTACACCTTC. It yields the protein CAWRGPGQPLYGYTF.

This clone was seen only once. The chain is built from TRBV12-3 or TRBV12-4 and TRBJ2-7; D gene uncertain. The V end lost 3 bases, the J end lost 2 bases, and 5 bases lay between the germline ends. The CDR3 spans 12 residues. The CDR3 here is CASSFKPYEQYF. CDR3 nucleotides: TGTGCCAGCAGTTTCAAGCCCTACGAGCAGTACTTC.

CDR3 sequence: CASSRLAGEGIQYF. Written as DNA, the CDR3 is TGTGCCAGCTCACGACTAGCGGGAGAGGGAATTCAGTACTTC. The chain is built from TRBV18 and TRBJ2-4, with 12 nucleotides matching TRBD2. Germline CDR1 is KGHSH and CDR2 is LQKENI. The CDR3 extends over 14 amino acids. J gave up 10 bases and V 4 bases, and 5 bases lay outside the gene matches.

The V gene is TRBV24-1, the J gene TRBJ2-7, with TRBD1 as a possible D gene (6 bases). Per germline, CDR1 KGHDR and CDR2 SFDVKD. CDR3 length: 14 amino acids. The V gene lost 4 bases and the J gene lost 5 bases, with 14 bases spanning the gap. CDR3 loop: CATSDPNRADEQYF. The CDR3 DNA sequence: TGTGCCACCAGTGACCCGAACAGGGCGGACGAGCAGTACTTC.

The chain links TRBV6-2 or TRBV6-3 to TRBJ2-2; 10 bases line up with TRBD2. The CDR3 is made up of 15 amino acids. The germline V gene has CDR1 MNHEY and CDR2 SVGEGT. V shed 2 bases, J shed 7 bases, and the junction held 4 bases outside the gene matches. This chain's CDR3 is CASSYPAGGVGELFF. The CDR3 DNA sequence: TGTGCCAGCAGTTACCCAGCGGGAGGGGTCGGGGAGCTGTTTTTT.

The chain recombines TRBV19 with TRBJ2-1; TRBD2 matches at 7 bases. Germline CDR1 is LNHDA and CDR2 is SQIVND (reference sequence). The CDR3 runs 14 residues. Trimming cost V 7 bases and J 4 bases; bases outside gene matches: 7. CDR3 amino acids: CASNRAGTYNEQFF. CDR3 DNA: TGTGCCAGTAATCGAGCGGGGACTTACAATGAGCAGTTCTTC.

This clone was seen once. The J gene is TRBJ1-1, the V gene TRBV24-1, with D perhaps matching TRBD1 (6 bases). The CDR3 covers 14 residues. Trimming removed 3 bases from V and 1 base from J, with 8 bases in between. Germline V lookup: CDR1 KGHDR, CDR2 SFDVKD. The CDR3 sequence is CATSDTGKNTEAFF. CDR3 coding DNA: TGTGCCACCAGTGATACAGGGAAGAACACTGAAGCTTTCTTT.

Here the CDR3 reads CASSPRTGSIDGYTF. In nucleotides, the CDR3 is TGTGCCAGCAGTCCTAGGACAGGTTCCATCGATGGCTACACCTTC. The chain couples TRBV6-4 to TRBJ1-2, with 7 bases aligning to TRBD1. Germline values: CDR1 MRHNA, CDR2 SNTAGT. Trimming removed 5 bases from V and 6 bases from J; junction bases left unmatched: 12. This CDR3 region has 15 residues.

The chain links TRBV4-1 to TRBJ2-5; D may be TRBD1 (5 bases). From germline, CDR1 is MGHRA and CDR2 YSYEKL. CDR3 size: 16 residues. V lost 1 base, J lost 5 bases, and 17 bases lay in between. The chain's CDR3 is CASSQAGQGLGETQYF. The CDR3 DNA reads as TGCGCCAGCAGCCAAGCGGGCCAGGGCCTTGGGGAGACCCAGTACTTC.

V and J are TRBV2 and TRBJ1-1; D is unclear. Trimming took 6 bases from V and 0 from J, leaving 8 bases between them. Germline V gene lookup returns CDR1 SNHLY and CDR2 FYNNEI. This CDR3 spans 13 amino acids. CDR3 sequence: CASSSSMNTEAFF. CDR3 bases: TGTGCCAGCAGCTCCAGTATGAACACTGAAGCTTTCTTT.

The CDR3 DNA reads as TGTGCCAGCAGCAGAGAGGGGGTGGAGGGCTACACCTTC. Its protein is CASSREGVEGYTF. V is TRBV11-3 and J is TRBJ1-2; tentative D call: TRBD1 (6 bases). The CDR3 sequence is 13 residues long. Trimming left V 5 bases short and J 8 bases short, with 15 bases between. CDR1 is SGHNT and CDR2 is YENEEA in the germline V gene.

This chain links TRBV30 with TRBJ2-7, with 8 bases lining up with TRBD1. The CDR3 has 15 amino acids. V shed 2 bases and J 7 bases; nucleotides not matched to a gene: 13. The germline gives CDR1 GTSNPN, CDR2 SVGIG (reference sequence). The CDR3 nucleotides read TGTGCCTGGAGTAAAGGCGAGTGGGGACAGGAAGAGCAGTACTTC. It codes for CAWSKGEWGQEEQYF.

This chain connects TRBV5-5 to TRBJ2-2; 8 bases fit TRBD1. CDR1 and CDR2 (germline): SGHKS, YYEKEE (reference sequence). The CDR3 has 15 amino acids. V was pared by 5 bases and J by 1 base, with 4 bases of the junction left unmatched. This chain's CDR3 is CASRAGTGNTGELFF. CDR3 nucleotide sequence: TGTGCCAGCAGAGCCGGGACAGGGAACACCGGGGAGCTGTTTTTT.

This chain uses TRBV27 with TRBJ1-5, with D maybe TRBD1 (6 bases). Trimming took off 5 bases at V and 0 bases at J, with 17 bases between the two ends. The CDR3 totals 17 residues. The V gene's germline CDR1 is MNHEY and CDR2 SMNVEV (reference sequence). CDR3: CASSTPGTPYSNQPQHF. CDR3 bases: TGTGCCAGCAGTACGCCCGGGACACCTTATAGCAATCAGCCCCAGCATTTT.

The CDR3 DNA reads as TGTGCCAGCAGCAGTGGACTAGCGGGAGTCAATGAGCAGTTCTTC. Residues: CASSSGLAGVNEQFF. The chain joins TRBV7-2 to TRBJ2-1, with 13 bases lining up with TRBD2. Germline-derived CDR1 and CDR2 are SGHTA and FQGNSA. Trimming at V came to 5 bases and at J to 6 bases, leaving 4 bases not matched to a gene. This CDR3 has 15 residues. Drawing the rest from reference TRBV7-2 and TRBJ2-1, the complete variable domain is GAGVSQSPSNKVTEKGKDVELRCDPISGHTALYWYRQSLGQGLEFLIYFQGNSAPDKSGLPSDRFSAERTGGSVSTLTIQRTQQEDSAVYLCASSSGLAGVNEQFFGPGTRLTVL.